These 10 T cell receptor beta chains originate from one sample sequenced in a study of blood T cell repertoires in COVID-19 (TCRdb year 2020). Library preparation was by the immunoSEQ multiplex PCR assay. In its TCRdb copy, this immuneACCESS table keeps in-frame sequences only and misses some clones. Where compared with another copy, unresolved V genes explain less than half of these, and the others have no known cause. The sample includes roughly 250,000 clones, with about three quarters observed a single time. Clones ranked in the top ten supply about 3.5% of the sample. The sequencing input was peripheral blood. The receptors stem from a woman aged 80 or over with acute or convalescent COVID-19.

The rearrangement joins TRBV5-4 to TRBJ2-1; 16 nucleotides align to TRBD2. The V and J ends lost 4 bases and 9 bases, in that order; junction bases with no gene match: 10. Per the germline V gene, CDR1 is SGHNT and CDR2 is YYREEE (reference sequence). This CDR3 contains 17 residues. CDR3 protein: CASSPPGLAGGIGEQFF. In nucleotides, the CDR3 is TGTGCCAGCAGCCCTCCGGGACTAGCGGGGGGGATCGGTGAGCAGTTCTTC. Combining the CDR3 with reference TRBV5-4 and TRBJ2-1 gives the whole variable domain ETGVTQSPTHLIKTRGQQVTLRCSSQSGHNTVSWYQQALGQGPQFIFQYYREEENGRGNFPPRFSGLQFPNYSSELNVNALELDDSALYLCASSPPGLAGGIGEQFFGPGTRLTVL.

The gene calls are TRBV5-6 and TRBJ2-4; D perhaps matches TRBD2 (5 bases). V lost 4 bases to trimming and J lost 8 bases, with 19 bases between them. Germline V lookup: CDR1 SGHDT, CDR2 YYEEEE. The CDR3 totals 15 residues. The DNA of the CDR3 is TGTGCCAGCAGCAAAAAACTAGGGTCGTTGGACATTCAGTACTTC. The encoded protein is CASSKKLGSLDIQYF.

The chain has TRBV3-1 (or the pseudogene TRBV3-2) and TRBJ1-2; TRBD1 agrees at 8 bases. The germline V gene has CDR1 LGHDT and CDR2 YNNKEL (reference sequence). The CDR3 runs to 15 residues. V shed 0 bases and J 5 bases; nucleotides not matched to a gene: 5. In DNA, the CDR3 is TGTGCCAGCAGCCAAGATAACAGGGGGTCGTATGGCTACACCTTC. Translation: CASSQDNRGSYGYTF.

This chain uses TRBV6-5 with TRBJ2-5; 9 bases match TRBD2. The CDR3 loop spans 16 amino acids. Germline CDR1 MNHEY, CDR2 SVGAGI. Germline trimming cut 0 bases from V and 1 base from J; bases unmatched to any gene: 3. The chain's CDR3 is CASSYSVSGGQETQYF. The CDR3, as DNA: TGTGCCAGCAGTTACTCGGTTAGCGGGGGCCAAGAGACCCAGTACTTC.

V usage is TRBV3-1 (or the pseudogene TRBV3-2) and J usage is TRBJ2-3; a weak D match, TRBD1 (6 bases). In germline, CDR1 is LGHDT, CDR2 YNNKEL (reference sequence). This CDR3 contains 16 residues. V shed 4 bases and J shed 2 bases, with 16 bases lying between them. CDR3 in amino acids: CASSPRSGVVTDTQYF. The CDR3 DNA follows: TGTGCCAGCAGCCCACGGTCAGGGGTGGTCACAGATACGCAGTATTTT.

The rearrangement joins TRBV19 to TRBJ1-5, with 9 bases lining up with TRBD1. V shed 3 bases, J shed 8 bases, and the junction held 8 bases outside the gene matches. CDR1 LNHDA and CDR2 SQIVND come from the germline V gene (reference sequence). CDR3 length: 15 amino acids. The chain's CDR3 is CASSMGQGFMKPQHF. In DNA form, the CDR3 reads TGTGCCAGTAGTATGGGACAGGGCTTTATGAAGCCCCAGCATTTT.

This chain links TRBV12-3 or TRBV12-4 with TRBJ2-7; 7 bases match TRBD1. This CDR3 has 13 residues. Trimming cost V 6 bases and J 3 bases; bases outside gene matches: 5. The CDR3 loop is CASRKTGFYEQYF. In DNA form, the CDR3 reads TGTGCCAGCAGAAAGACAGGGTTCTACGAGCAGTACTTC.

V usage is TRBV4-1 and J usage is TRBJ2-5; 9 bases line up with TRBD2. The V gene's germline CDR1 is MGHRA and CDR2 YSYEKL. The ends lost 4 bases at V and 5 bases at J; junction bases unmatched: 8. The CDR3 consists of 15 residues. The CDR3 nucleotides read TGCGCCAGCAGCCCCCAGGCGGGAGGGTTTGAGACCCAGTACTTC. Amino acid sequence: CASSPQAGGFETQYF.

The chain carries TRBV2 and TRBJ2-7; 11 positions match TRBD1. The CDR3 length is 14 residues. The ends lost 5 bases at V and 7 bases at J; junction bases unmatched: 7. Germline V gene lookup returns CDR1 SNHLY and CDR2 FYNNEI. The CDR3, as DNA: TGTGCCAGCAGTCCGGGACAGGGGGTGGTGGAGCAGTACTTC. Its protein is CASSPGQGVVEQYF.

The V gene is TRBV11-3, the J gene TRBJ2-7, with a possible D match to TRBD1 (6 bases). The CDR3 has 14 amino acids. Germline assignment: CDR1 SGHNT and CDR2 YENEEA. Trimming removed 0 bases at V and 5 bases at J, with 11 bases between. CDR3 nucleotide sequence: TGTGCCAGCAGCTTAGATCGGACAGCCCACGAGCAGTACTTC. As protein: CASSLDRTAHEQYF.